One sample yielded the 26 T cell receptor beta chains listed below, sequenced in a study of T cell responses to AZD1222 COVID-19 vaccine (dated by TCRdb to the early 2020s). The library came from the immunoSEQ multiplex PCR assay. The table was pulled from immuneACCESS by TCRdb, which kept in-frame rearrangements only. Such tables lose some clones; where checked, under half of the loss comes from unresolved V genes, and the rest has no known cause. The sample profile shows tens of thousands of clones; approximately 91% of them were found once. The leading ten clones occupy over 20% of the sample. The sample's time point label, in plain terms: baseline before first vaccination. The sample was peripheral blood, taken on day 0 of AZD1222 vaccination. These TCRs come from an adult in good health.

The chain carries TRBV18 and TRBJ2-7; 10 bases fit TRBD1. Losses at the gene ends were 6 bases for V and 1 base for J; bases not matched to a gene: 3. The CDR3 length is 14 residues. The germline V gene encodes CDR1 KGHSH and CDR2 LQKENI. Here the CDR3 reads CASSRQGASYEQYF. The CDR3 region has the DNA TGTGCCAGCTCTCGACAGGGGGCGTCCTACGAGCAGTACTTC.

This chain links TRBV6-5 with TRBJ1-4; D not resolved. Deletions cut 7 bases from V and 5 bases from J, with 17 bases between. The germline V gene has CDR1 MNHEY and CDR2 SVGAGI. CDR3 length: 15 amino acids. CDR3 sequence: CASNSLGLKNEKLFF. The DNA of the CDR3 is TGTGCCAGCAACTCGTTAGGCCTCAAAAATGAAAAACTGTTTTTT.

This chain connects TRBV7-2 to TRBJ1-2; perhaps TRBD1 as D (6 bases). The CDR3 is 15 amino acids. CDR1 is SGHTA, CDR2 FQGNSA, per germline. V lost 5 bases and J lost 5, with 18 bases in between. This chain's CDR3 is CASSPRGTQYYGYTF. CDR3 coding DNA: TGTGCCAGCAGCCCGCGAGGGACACAGTATTATGGCTACACCTTC.

V and J are TRBV4-3 and TRBJ1-2; the match to TRBD1 covers 11 bases. The CDR3 length is 14 residues. Germline V gene sequence: CDR1 LGHNA, CDR2 YSLEER. V shed 1 base, J shed 8 bases, and the junction held 3 bases outside the gene matches. CDR3 DNA sequence: TGCGCCAGCAGCCAAGGGGACAGGGGGTACGGCTACACCTTC. It specifies CASSQGDRGYGYTF.

This sequence joins TRBV18 and TRBJ2-7; D may be TRBD1 or TRBD2 (5 bases each). CDR1 and CDR2 (germline): KGHSH, LQKENI. V lost 2 bases to trimming and J lost 2 bases, with 7 bases between them. The CDR3 spans 13 residues. DNA for the CDR3: TGTGCCAGCTCACCAAGAGGGGCCTACGAGCAGTACTTC. It encodes CASSPRGAYEQYF.

The rearrangement uses TRBV5-1 and TRBJ2-7, with 9 bases matching TRBD1. CDR1 SGHRS and CDR2 YFSETQ come from the germline V gene. The CDR3 is 16 amino acids. Trimming at V came to 4 bases and at J to 3 bases, leaving 11 bases not matched to a gene. This chain's CDR3 is CASSPGVGTGLYEQYF. In DNA, the CDR3 is TGCGCCAGCAGCCCTGGGGTCGGGACAGGGCTCTACGAGCAGTACTTC.

The rearrangement joins TRBV5-8 to TRBJ1-5; the D gene is possibly TRBD1 (5 bases). Looked up from germline, CDR1 is SGHTS and CDR2 is YDEGEE. V lost 4 bases and J 0 bases, leaving 17 bases between the germline ends. CDR3 size: 17 residues. The CDR3 is CASSSRAGTDSNQPQHF. The CDR3 region has the DNA TGTGCCAGCAGCAGTCGGGCGGGGACGGATAGCAATCAGCCCCAGCATTTT.

The chain employs TRBV28 and TRBJ1-5, with 8 bases identical to TRBD1. The CDR3 is 15 residues long. The germline gives CDR1 MDHEN, CDR2 SYDVKM. V trimming: 7 bases; J trimming: 6 bases; junction bases outside the gene matches: 11. CDR3 DNA: TGTGCCAGCAAGGCAGGGGGCGCTGGTGTTCAGCCCCAGCATTTT. Translated, it gives CASKAGGAGVQPQHF. Variable domain in full (rest from reference TRBV28 and TRBJ1-5): DVKVTQSSRYLVKRTGEKVFLECVQDMDHENMFWYRQDPGLGLRLIYFSYDVKMKEKGDIPEGYSVSREKKERFSLILESASTNQTSMYLCASKAGGAGVQPQHFGDGTRLSIL.

This chain joins TRBV25-1 and TRBJ1-1; TRBD1 matches at 9 bases. The CDR3 runs to 15 residues. The V gene end was trimmed by 5 bases and the J gene end by 3 bases; junction bases not matched to a gene: 7. The V gene's germline CDR1 is MGHDK and CDR2 SYGVNS. CDR3 sequence reads: CASSLGTGLDTEAFF. The CDR3 nucleotides read TGTGCCAGCAGTCTGGGGACAGGGTTGGACACTGAAGCTTTCTTT.

This clone has a handful of counts. The rearrangement joins TRBV5-4 to TRBJ1-2; 9 bases line up with TRBD1. The J segment lost 9 bases and the V segment lost 4 bases, leaving 10 bases of the junction unmatched. CDR1 and CDR2 from the germline V gene are SGHNT and YYREEE (reference sequence). The CDR3 extends over 14 amino acids. CDR3 DNA: TGTGCCAGCAGCCCAGGGACAGGGCGAGGTAGCTACACCTTC. Translated, it gives CASSPGTGRGSYTF. Combining the CDR3 with reference TRBV5-4 and TRBJ1-2 gives the whole variable domain ETGVTQSPTHLIKTRGQQVTLRCSSQSGHNTVSWYQQALGQGPQFIFQYYREEENGRGNFPPRFSGLQFPNYSSELNVNALELDDSALYLCASSPGTGRGSYTFGSGTRLTVV.

This chain uses TRBV9 with TRBJ2-2; D possibly corresponds to TRBD1 (5 bases). Trimming took off 0 bases at V and 5 bases at J, with 11 bases between the two ends. The CDR3 length is 15 residues. Germline V CDR1 and CDR2: SGDLS, YYNGEE. As DNA, the CDR3 is TGTGCCAGCAGCGTAGGGCCCAGGGATACCGGGGAGCTGTTTTTT. It encodes CASSVGPRDTGELFF.

This chain links TRBV9 with TRBJ2-1; no firm D call. Trimming took 4 bases from V and 8 from J, leaving 13 bases between them. The V gene's germline CDR1 is SGDLS and CDR2 YYNGEE. The CDR3 extends over 13 amino acids. The CDR3 here is CASSPRDGYEQFF. DNA of the CDR3: TGTGCCAGCAGCCCCCGAGACGGGTATGAGCAGTTCTTC.

The J gene is TRBJ1-1, the V gene TRBV15; D may be TRBD1 (5 bases). The V gene's germline CDR1 is LNHNV and CDR2 YYDKDF (reference sequence). This CDR3 comprises 15 residues. V lost 1 base and J lost 0, with 9 bases in between. The CDR3 is CATSRGRGMNTEAFF. The CDR3 DNA reads TGTGCCACCAGCAGAGGTCGGGGCATGAACACTGAAGCTTTCTTT.

The chain couples TRBV9 to TRBJ2-1; D is possibly TRBD1 (5 bases). The CDR3 length is 16 residues. Germline CDR1 is SGDLS and CDR2 is YYNGEE. The ends were cut back, 0 bases at V and 5 bases at J, with 15 bases in the middle. For the CDR3, the DNA is TGTGCCAGCAGCGTAGATGCAGGGCAAGGTAACAATGAGCAGTTCTTC. Its translation is CASSVDAGQGNNEQFF.

This sequence joins TRBV19 and TRBJ1-3; unclear D gene. CDR3 length: 12 amino acids. CDR1 is LNHDA and CDR2 is SQIVND in the germline V gene (reference sequence). V was trimmed by 8 bases and J by 4 bases, leaving 9 bases between them. The CDR3 region is CASANPGNTIYF. Here the CDR3 DNA reads TGTGCCAGTGCTAACCCCGGAAACACCATATATTTT.

V gene TRBV4-3 combines with J gene TRBJ1-6; TRBD1 is a possible D gene (6 bases). This CDR3 comprises 16 residues. Germline-derived CDR1 and CDR2 are LGHNA and YSLEER. V was pared by 4 bases and J by 10 bases, with 20 bases between. CDR3 sequence (DNA): TGCGCCAGCAGCCTAATCCGGGGGGCAGTGAGGTCACCCCTCCACTTT. This encodes CASSLIRGAVRSPLHF.

In this sample, this clone turned up a few times. The CDR3 DNA is TGTGCCAGCAGTTACTCTGGGACAGGGGGCCTCTACGAGCAGTACTTC. This sequence encodes CASSYSGTGGLYEQYF. The rearrangement joins TRBV6-5 to TRBJ2-7; TRBD1 matches at 12 bases. V shed 0 bases and J 3 bases; nucleotides not matched to a gene: 3. The germline gives CDR1 MNHEY, CDR2 SVGAGI. The CDR3 spans 16 residues.

The genes are TRBV27 and TRBJ2-7, with a tentative D call TRBD1 (6 bases). The V and J ends lost 3 bases and 2 bases respectively, with 14 bases between them. Per the germline V gene, CDR1 is MNHEY and CDR2 is SMNVEV (reference sequence). This CDR3 is 15 amino acids long. The CDR3 DNA is TGTGCCAGCAGTTTCTGGTCAGGGGCTACCTACGAGCAGTACTTC. Protein: CASSFWSGATYEQYF.

J is TRBJ2-5 and V is TRBV10-3; TRBD1 is a possible D gene (8 bases). The germline CDR1 and CDR2 sequences are ENHRY and SYGVKD. V dropped 6 bases and J dropped 5 bases, with 13 bases sitting between them. The CDR3 spans 13 residues. The CDR3, as DNA: TGTGCCATCAGCTACAGGGGGGGGGAGACCCAGTACTTC. This gives the protein CAISYRGGETQYF.

This chain uses TRBV3-1 (or the pseudogene TRBV3-2) with TRBJ1-5; no reliable D call. This CDR3 region has 15 residues. Germline values: CDR1 LGHDT, CDR2 YNNKEL (reference sequence). V was pared by 0 bases and J by 4 bases, with 10 bases between. The CDR3 nucleotides read TGTGCCAGCAGCCAAGATCATGAACAGAATCAGCCCCAGCATTTT. The encoded protein is CASSQDHEQNQPQHF.

This clone was seen a single time. The CDR3 nucleotides read TGTGCCAGCAGTTTGCGAGGGACTAGCGGGGGGGGACCCTACAATGAGCAGTTCTTC. It specifies CASSLRGTSGGGPYNEQFF. This chain links TRBV28 with TRBJ2-1; 16 bases agree with TRBD2. CDR1 MDHEN and CDR2 SYDVKM come from the germline V gene. This CDR3 spans 19 amino acids. V shed 3 bases and J 2 bases; nucleotides not matched to a gene: 7.

The V and J genes are TRBV14 and TRBJ1-1; D is unclear. The CDR3 runs 14 residues. Germline V gene lookup returns CDR1 SGHDN and CDR2 FVKESK. V was pared by 0 bases and J by 0 bases, with 5 bases between. CDR3 nucleotides: TGTGCCAGCAGCCAAGACACTCTGAACACTGAAGCTTTCTTT. Protein: CASSQDTLNTEAFF. Full variable domain (outside the CDR3, taken from reference TRBV14 and TRBJ1-1): EAGVTQFPSHSVIEKGQTVTLRCDPISGHDNLYWYRRVMGKEIKFLLHFVKESKQDESGMPNNRFLAERTGGTYSTLKVQPAELEDSGVYFCASSQDTLNTEAFFGQGTRLTVV.

The V gene is TRBV7-2, the J gene TRBJ2-7; D may be TRBD1 (6 bases). Trimming stripped 5 bases from V and 2 bases from J, with 13 bases between. In germline, CDR1 is SGHTA, CDR2 FQGNSA. This CDR3 has 14 amino acids. For the CDR3, the DNA is TGTGCCAGCAGCCCAGGACAGACCCCCTACGAGCAGTACTTC. Translation: CASSPGQTPYEQYF.

The chain uses TRBV5-4 and TRBJ1-2; the match to TRBD1 covers 7 bases. The length of the CDR3 is 16 residues. Germline V gene lookup returns CDR1 SGHNT and CDR2 YYREEE (reference sequence). The V segment lost 5 bases and the J segment 4 bases; nucleotides outside the gene matches: 14. For the CDR3, the DNA is TGTGCCAGCAGTCCGACAGGGTCGGTAGATGCCTATGGCTACACCTTC. This codes for CASSPTGSVDAYGYTF.

The gene calls are TRBV29-1 and TRBJ1-2; D unclear. Trimming took 2 bases from V and 4 from J, leaving 5 bases between them. This CDR3 is 11 amino acids long. Germline-derived CDR1 and CDR2 are SQVTM and ANQGSEA. The CDR3 here is CSVELLYGYTF. The CDR3 coding sequence is TGCAGCGTTGAATTACTCTATGGCTACACCTTC.

The chain joins TRBV6-5 to TRBJ2-5, with D tentatively TRBD1 (5 bases). Germline V gives CDR1 MNHEY, CDR2 SVGAGI. The CDR3 covers 15 residues. With 4 bases removed from V and 4 bases from J, the gap between germline ends came to 16 bases. CDR3 amino acids: CASSFSAGISETQYF. The CDR3 DNA reads as TGTGCCAGCAGTTTTTCGGCAGGGATCTCAGAGACCCAGTACTTC.